Below, 27 T cell receptor delta chains from the same sample are listed, as sequenced in a study of Vγ9Vδ2 T cells in congenital toxoplasmosis. TRGC- and TRDC-specific primers primed one-tube template-switch reverse transcription to make cDNA. Both the TRGC1 and TRGC2 constant genes were targeted by the TRGC primer. TCRdb called clones from the reads again using CATT. This sample has 900 or so delta-chain clones, with roughly 25% found just once. Source material: gamma-delta T cells from blood. Source of these receptors: a child under 10 years old born to a mother with Toxoplasma gondii infection during pregnancy, either congenitally infected or uninfected (not recorded which).

This clone was picked up a small number of times. A far larger clone is a single base away, which makes a read error likely. Additional DNA sequences in this sample encode the identical CDR3. V gene TRDV1 combines with J gene TRDJ1, with 7 bases lining up with TRDD3. Germline V gives CDR1 TSWWSYY, CDR2 QGS. V gave up 0 bases and J gave up 0 bases; unmatched junction bases: 16. This CDR3 spans 20 amino acids. The CDR3 DNA reads TGTGCTCTTGGGGAACTAGAAGGAACTGGGGAGGGTCCGTACACCGATAAACTCATCTTT. It is translated as CALGELEGTGEGPYTDKLIF.

By share, this clone ranks as large. The chain combines TRDV1 with TRDJ1, with TRDD3 matching 13 bases. The CDR3 extends over 26 amino acids. The germline V gene encodes CDR1 TSWWSYY and CDR2 QGS. J gave up 4 bases and V 1 base, and 33 bases lay outside the gene matches. The CDR3 sequence: CALGEPGSYIQEGYWGIRATIDKLIF. Written as DNA, the CDR3 is TGTGCTCTTGGGGAACCGGGTTCCTATATCCAAGAGGGTTACTGGGGGATACGGGCGACAATCGATAAACTCATCTTT.

By share, this clone counts as large. Additional DNA sequences in this sample encode the identical CDR3. V and J are TRAV29/DV5 and TRDJ1; no definite D call. Germline CDR1 and CDR2: NSMFDY and ISSIKDK. V was cut by 0 bases and J by 0 bases, with 9 bases left in between. This CDR3 has 14 amino acids. The CDR3 is CAASGSKDTDKLIF. In DNA, the CDR3 is TGTGCAGCAAGCGGTTCTAAGGACACCGATAAACTCATCTTT.

In its sample, this clone is large (0.1 to 1%). This chain uses TRDV3 with TRDJ1, with D unclear. This CDR3 has 23 amino acids. Between the trimmed V and J ends, which lost 0 bases and 0 bases, there was a span of 38 bases. The germline CDR1 and CDR2 sequences are TVYSNPD and GDNSRS (reference sequence). The DNA of the CDR3 is TGTGCCTTTAGAATTTCCGGGCCAGCGAACCGCTATGGCGCTAGTATGAACACCGATAAACTCATCTTT. Its translation is CAFRISGPANRYGASMNTDKLIF. Combining the CDR3 with reference TRDV3 and TRDJ1 gives the whole variable domain CDKVTQSSPDQTVASGSEVVLLCTYDTVYSNPDLFWYRIRPDYSFQFVFYGDNSRSEGADFTQGRFSVKHILTQKAFHLVISPVRTEDSATYYCAFRISGPANRYGASMNTDKLIFGKGTRVTVEP.

This clone is categorized as medium-sized. A far larger clone is a single base away, which makes a read error likely. Other DNA sequences in this specimen translate into the identical CDR3. V usage is TRDV1 and J usage is TRDJ1; TRDD3 matches at 9 bases. This CDR3 has 17 amino acids. Germline V gene lookup returns CDR1 TSWWSYY and CDR2 QGS. Losses at the gene ends were 3 bases for V and 0 bases for J; bases not matched to a gene: 8. CDR3 bases: TGTGCTCTTGGGGAGGGATACTGGGGGACATACACCGATAAACTCATCTTT. As protein: CALGEGYWGTYTDKLIF.

Of note for this clone: A far larger clone is one base from this, pointing to a likely read error. The chain links TRDV1 to TRDJ1, with D possibly matching TRDD2 (6 bases). TCRdb gives no J gene; it was assigned here by matching the DNA to germline. V was shortened by 2 bases and J by 0 bases, with 31 bases between the two germline ends. The germline gives CDR1 TSWWSYY, CDR2 QGS. The CDR3 runs to 22 residues. The CDR3 loop is CALGEWRANPTPLGQYTDKLIF. The CDR3 coding sequence is TGTGCTCTTGGGGAATGGCGAGCGAATCCTACGCCCTTGGGGCAGTACACCGATAAACTCATCTTT.

This clone was counted between two and nine times. A read error may explain this, as a much larger clone is one base away. V usage is TRDV1 and J usage is TRDJ2; 7 positions agree with TRDD3. Germline loops: CDR1 TSWWSYY, CDR2 QGS. The CDR3 is 23 amino acids. The CDR3 spells CALGELWAYGGCVEGPLTAHLFF. The CDR3 nucleotides are TGTGCTCTTGGGGAACTGTGGGCCTACGGGGGATGCGTCGAGGGACCTTTGACAGCACATCTCTTCTTT.

Concerning this clone: The protein recorded in TCRdb matches a much larger clone and deviates from this DNA's translation at residue 13, suggesting a read error; the protein here is obtained by translating the DNA. The rearrangement joins TRDV2 to TRDJ1; 7 bases match TRDD2. TCRdb leaves out the J gene; it was filled in here by matching the DNA to germline. The V gene's germline CDR1 is GEAIGNYY and CDR2 EKD. The CDR3 loop spans 17 amino acids. CDR3 sequence (DNA): TGTGCCTGTGACCCTTCCTCGAAGATGCTGTACACCAATAAACTCATCTTT. It yields the protein CACDPSSKMLYTNKLIF.

In its sample, this clone ranks as medium-sized. This rearrangement joins TRDV1 to TRDJ1; 9 positions match TRDD2. The CDR3 contains 21 residues. Unmatched junction bases numbered 20, after V lost 3 bases and J lost 0 bases. Germline V gives CDR1 TSWWSYY, CDR2 QGS. The CDR3 sequence: CALGEPFLQPGGDPYTDKLIF. CDR3 coding DNA: TGTGCTCTTGGGGAGCCCTTCCTACAGCCCGGGGGAGACCCGTACACCGATAAACTCATCTTT.

With respect to this clone: A far larger clone is just one base off, so this is likely a read error. In the same sample, other DNA sequences code for this CDR3. This sequence joins TRDV1 and TRDJ1; a possible D gene is TRDD2 (8 bases). In the absence of a J gene in TCRdb, the DNA was matched to germline to assign it here. Germline values: CDR1 TSWWSYY, CDR2 QGS. The V gene lost 0 bases and the J gene lost 10 bases, with 33 bases spanning the gap. The CDR3 is made up of 20 amino acids. Here the CDR3 DNA reads TGTGCTCTTGGGGAACTATGGCGCCTTCCTAGGATGTCTGGGGGTTATATACTCATCTTT. Translating gives CALGELWRLPRMSGGYILIF.

This clone is labeled as medium-sized. The chain recombines TRDV1 with TRDJ1, with TRDD3 matching 8 bases. There are 19 residues in the CDR3. Germline V gives CDR1 TSWWSYY, CDR2 QGS. V trimming: 0 bases; J trimming: 2 bases; junction bases outside the gene matches: 14. Here the CDR3 reads CALGELVPTGGRSTDKLIF. The CDR3 nucleotides are TGTGCTCTTGGGGAACTAGTTCCGACTGGGGGCCGGAGTACCGATAAACTCATCTTT.

Details on this clone: This likely came from a read error, as a far larger clone is one base away. The chain couples TRDV2 to TRDJ1; the match to TRDD3 covers 12 bases. Since TCRdb gives no J gene, matching the DNA to germline was used here to assign it. The CDR3 sequence is 19 residues long. Germline V gene sequence: CDR1 GEAIGNYY, CDR2 EKD. CDR3 residues: CACDTVLLGDTYVTYKLIF. CDR3 sequence (DNA): TGTGCCTGTGACACCGTACTACTGGGGGATACTTATGTCACCTATAAACTCATCTTT.

This clone rates as large. The chain couples TRDV1 to TRDJ1; possibly TRDD3 for D (10 bases). Trimming shortened V by 7 bases and J by 2 bases, and 38 bases separated the two germline ends. Germline V gives CDR1 TSWWSYY, CDR2 QGS. The CDR3 sequence is 22 residues long. CDR3 DNA: TGTGCTCTTGCCGGGGGTGTCCTTCCTACGTACTGGGGGATTTGGGGGACCGATAAACTCATCTTT. Translated, it gives CALAGGVLPTYWGIWGTDKLIF.

About this clone: One base separates it from a far larger clone, so it is likely a read error. Other DNA sequences in the sample encode the same CDR3. The chain joins TRDV1 to TRDJ1, with TRDD3 matching 12 bases. TCRdb leaves out the J gene; it was filled in here by matching the DNA to germline. Germline V lookup: CDR1 TSWWSYY, CDR2 QGS. The CDR3 extends over 26 amino acids. J gave up 3 bases and V 2 bases, and 34 bases lay outside the gene matches. CDR3 sequence (DNA): TGTGCTCTTGGGGAAGGGGGGGGCCCCTTCCTACGCACACCAATCGTACTGGGGGATACACCCGATAAACTCATCTTT. Translating it yields CALGEGGGPFLRTPIVLGDTPDKLIF.

To note about this clone: A far more abundant clone sits one base away, making this likely a read error. The V call is TRDV1, the J call TRDJ1, with 7 bases that match TRDD3. V was clipped by 5 bases and J by 0 bases; unmatched bases: 9. Germline loops: CDR1 TSWWSYY, CDR2 QGS. CDR3 size: 16 residues. CDR3 coding DNA: TGTGCTCTTGGGTCTAAACTGGGGCTGTACACCGATAAACTCATCTTT. It is translated as CALGSKLGLYTDKLIF.

This clone was detected a few times. A far larger clone is a single base away, which makes a read error likely. Other DNA sequences within the sample encode an identical CDR3. J is TRDJ1 and V is TRDV2, with D possibly TRDD3 on 5 matching bases. The CDR3 runs to 14 residues. CDR1 is GEAIGNYY, CDR2 EKD, per germline. V lost 4 bases and J lost 7, with 18 bases in between. The CDR3 spells CACDTLGESSKLIF. The CDR3 nucleotides read TGTGCCTGTGATACTCTAGGGGAGTCATCTAAACTCATCTTT.

On this clone: A far larger clone is only one base removed, so a read error is likely. No J gene was named, though the V gene is TRDV1; the DNA was not used to check the table's D call, TRDD3. Germline assignment: CDR1 TSWWSYY and CDR2 QGS. The CDR3 is 22 residues long. CDR3 loop: CALGEPITFPSYWGPYADKRIF. The CDR3 region has the DNA TGTGCTCTTGGGGAACCGATAACCTTCCCGTCGTACTGGGGCCCCTATGCCGATAAACGCATCTTT.

By its share, this clone is medium-sized. This chain joins TRDV1 and TRDJ1; possible D gene TRDD3, 5 bases. The germline V gene has CDR1 TSWWSYY and CDR2 QGS. With 3 bases removed from V and 3 bases from J, the gap between germline ends came to 23 bases. CDR3 length: 18 residues. The CDR3 is CALGDPPYWHNRADKLIF. Here the CDR3 DNA reads TGTGCTCTTGGGGACCCTCCGTACTGGCATAATCGGGCCGATAAACTCATCTTT.

With respect to this clone: This may stem from a read error, because a much larger clone lies one nucleotide away. The V call is TRDV1, the J call TRDJ2; D might be TRDD3 (8 bases). V shed 4 bases and J shed 4 bases, with 46 bases lying between them. The CDR3 is made up of 26 amino acids. Germline V gene sequence: CDR1 TSWWSYY, CDR2 QGS. The CDR3 DNA reads as TGTGCTCTTGGGGCAAAGCAACAATCGCGATTTCCTACGTGGTACTGGGGGGTACGCGAGACAGCACAACTCTTCTTT. Its translation: CALGAKQQSRFPTWYWGVRETAQLFF.

This clone ranks as medium-sized. This rearrangement joins TRAV38-2/DV8 to TRDJ1, with D maybe TRDD3 (5 bases). The J gene was missing in TCRdb and was found by matching the end of the DNA to germline. The germline gives CDR1 TSESDYY, CDR2 QEAYKQQN. V was cut by 1 base and J by 0 bases, with 31 bases left in between. The CDR3 has 22 amino acids. The CDR3 sequence: CAYRSLYSAPGWGPGNTDKLIF. The CDR3 DNA reads TGTGCTTATAGGAGCCTTTACTCTGCCCCGGGATGGGGACCCGGGAACACCGATAAACTCATCTTT.

Concerning this clone itself: The same CDR3 is also encoded by other DNA sequences in this sample. The chain is built from TRDV1 and TRDJ1; D perhaps matches TRDD3 (6 bases). Trimming took off 4 bases at V and 1 base at J, with 31 bases between the two ends. Germline assignment: CDR1 TSWWSYY and CDR2 QGS. The CDR3 loop spans 21 amino acids. The CDR3 nucleotides are TGTGCTCTTGGGGCGATTTCTACCTTGGGGGTCCCTATCTTCCGCACCGATAAACTCATCTTT. The encoded protein is CALGAISTLGVPIFRTDKLIF.

This clone is deemed medium-sized. This rearrangement joins TRDV1 to TRDJ3, with 9 bases fitting TRDD2. Germline V CDR1 and CDR2: TSWWSYY, QGS. The CDR3 runs to 22 residues. With V trimmed by 5 bases and J by 3 bases, 20 bases remained unmatched. This chain's CDR3 is CALGRGLPTVLRPFWDTRQMFF. The CDR3 nucleotides are TGTGCTCTTGGGAGAGGCCTTCCTACAGTACTGCGCCCGTTCTGGGACACCCGACAGATGTTTTTC.

About this clone: A far larger clone lies a single base away; this is likely a read error. The chain couples TRDV1 to TRDJ2; perhaps TRDD2 as D (9 bases). The J gene, left out of TCRdb, was set here by checking the DNA against germline. The length of the CDR3 is 22 residues. The germline V gene encodes CDR1 TSWWSYY and CDR2 QGS. Trimming took 3 bases from V and 12 from J, leaving 41 bases between them. The CDR3 region is CALGELFLPTGGNEGYTDKLFF. In DNA form, the CDR3 reads TGTGCTCTTGGGGAGCTTTTCCTTCCTACTGGGGGTAATGAAGGGTACACCGATAAACTCTTCTTT.

This clone is deemed large. The chain uses TRDV3 and TRDJ1; TRDD3 aligns across 9 bases. The V and J ends lost 3 bases and 0 bases, in that order; junction bases with no gene match: 17. Germline values: CDR1 TVYSNPD, CDR2 GDNSRS (reference sequence). The CDR3 is made up of 18 amino acids. The CDR3 coding sequence is TGTGCCTTGAATCCCCCTACGGGGCTGGGGGATTACACCGATAAACTCATCTTT. This sequence encodes CALNPPTGLGDYTDKLIF.

The rearrangement uses TRDV1 and TRDJ1; 10 bases match TRDD3. CDR1 and CDR2 from the germline V gene are TSWWSYY and QGS. The V and J ends lost 2 bases and 3 bases, in that order; junction bases with no gene match: 15. The CDR3 has 19 amino acids. The CDR3 nucleotides read TGTGCTCTTGGGGAAGAATCTGGGTACTGGGGGATTTACGCCGATAAACTCATCTTT. This sequence encodes CALGEESGYWGIYADKLIF.

In its sample, this clone ranks as large. The same CDR3 arises from other DNA sequences in this sample as well. This chain uses TRDV1 with TRDJ1; 7 bases are shared with TRDD3. With V trimmed by 5 bases and J by 0 bases, 9 bases remained unmatched. The CDR3 has 16 residues. Germline-derived CDR1 and CDR2 are TSWWSYY and QGS. DNA for the CDR3: TGTGCTCTTGGGTCTAAACTGGGGCCGTACACCGATAAACTCATCTTT. This codes for CALGSKLGPYTDKLIF.

For this clone: This likely stems from a read error, as it lies one base from a far larger clone. Other DNA sequences in the sample encode the same CDR3. The chain links TRAV29/DV5 to TRDJ1; TRDD3 agrees at 13 bases. V shed 5 bases, J shed 0 bases, and the junction held 25 bases outside the gene matches. The CDR3 runs 22 residues. Germline CDR1 NSMFDY, CDR2 ISSIKDK. The CDR3: CAARNGTGGYAVGAEYTDKLIF. DNA of the CDR3: TGTGCAGCTCGAAATGGTACTGGGGGATACGCGGTGGGGGCCGAGTACACCGATAAACTCATCTTT.